This T cell receptor (beta chain) was retrieved from a study of read filtering for tumor transcriptome and immune sequencing. Overall study context: TCR-mapped reads were about 4 to 11 million with IR-seq versus about 85 to 1,300 with RNA-seq.

Per germline, CDR1 DFQATT and CDR2 SNEGSKA (reference sequence). The CDR3 is 12 residues long. V lost 5 bases and J 2 bases, leaving 7 bases between the germline ends. The library was built from 400 to 500 ng RNA with molecular barcoded adaptors for alpha/delta and beta/gamma chains. Via MiXCR, TCRdb re-called the reads, giving one row per CDR3 protein. The data show about 58,000 distinct CDR3 sequences, over 9% seen once. This clonotype was seen many times. The antigen is unknown. Points from the study as a whole: The CD138-negative fraction was mixed bone marrow immune cells, not pure T cells. Without single-read clonotypes, shared clonotype proportions correlated more between IR-seq and RNA-seq.

The TCR sequence derives from a donor aged 40 or older with multiple myeloma. The V call is TRBV20-1, the J call TRBJ1-5; unclear D gene. Source material: a population of CD138-negative cells sorted from bone marrow. In nucleotides, the CDR3 is TGCAGTGCTTCGTCGGGCAATCAGCCCCAGCATTTT. Residues: CSASSGNQPQHF.